The 5 T cell receptor beta chains presented below share a single source sample, sequenced in a study of T cells in Graves' hyperthyroidism and ophthalmopathy. Researchers amplified the TCR beta CDR3 regions from RNA transcripts. RT-PCR in the first round (using the HTBI primer set) targeted the TCR CDR3. TCRdb re-derived calls from the multiplex PCR reads in MiXCR, one entry per CDR3 protein. The table lists around 700,000 distinct CDR3 sequences, about a third of them singletons. Source material: blood. These receptors all stem from a woman between 35 and 50 years old with Graves' hyperthyroidism.

The gene calls are TRBV4-3 and TRBJ2-7, with TRBD2 matching 9 bases. Trimming cost V 2 bases and J 7 bases; bases outside gene matches: 12. The CDR3 sequence is 16 residues long. CDR1 and CDR2 (germline): LGHNA, YSLEER. The CDR3 sequence is CASSQTRAGGTGEQYF. In DNA, the CDR3 is TGCGCCAGCAGCCAAACGCGAGCGGGAGGCACCGGGGAGCAGTACTTC.

This clonotype was counted at least ten times. This rearrangement joins TRBV2 to TRBJ1-1, with TRBD1 as a possible D gene (6 bases). This CDR3 is built from 13 residues. The V end was cut by 5 bases, the J end by 7 bases, with 14 bases between. CDR1 and CDR2 from the germline V gene are SNHLY and FYNNEI. CDR3 sequence (DNA): TGTGCCAGCAGTTGGACAGCGATCAATGAAGCTTTCTTT. Its translation is CASSWTAINEAFF.

This clonotype was seen a handful of times. J is TRBJ2-7 and V is TRBV12-3 or TRBV12-4, with a tentative D call TRBD1 (6 bases). Trimming left V 6 bases short and J 5 bases short, with 17 bases between. This CDR3 comprises 14 residues. Here the CDR3 DNA reads TGTGCCAGCAGCCGAGGGGGTACGATCCACGAGCAGTACTTC. As protein: CASSRGGTIHEQYF.

The chain uses TRBV5-1 and TRBJ2-2; possible D gene TRBD2, 5 bases. The CDR3 has 14 residues. Per the germline V gene, CDR1 is SGHRS and CDR2 is YFSETQ. Trimming removed 1 base at V and 3 bases at J, with 7 bases between. CDR3 amino acids: CASSLTSYTGELFF. CDR3 in DNA: TGCGCCAGCAGCTTGACTAGTTACACCGGGGAGCTGTTTTTT.

This clonotype was observed at least ten times. The chain links TRBV20-1 to TRBJ2-5; 7 nucleotides match TRBD1. V lost 4 bases and J lost 5; bases outside the gene matches: 7. Germline CDR1 is DFQATT and CDR2 is SNEGSKA (reference sequence). The CDR3 totals 13 residues. The CDR3 DNA sequence: TGCAGTGCTACACAGGGGCCGAGGGAGACCCAGTACTTC. Protein sequence: CSATQGPRETQYF.